The present T cell receptor beta chain was sequenced within a study of blood T cell repertoires in COVID-19. Per the original methods: Estimates of nucleated cell counts were drawn from the amplification of reference gene primers. The assay was immunoSEQ multiplex PCR, and TCRdb's table has in-frame clones only and misses some. From that table come the V and J calls and clone size; the DNA was used to work out D and trimming. The sample lists about 370,000 clones; roughly 90% were seen once. The CDR3 length is 14 residues. Germline V lookup: CDR1 KGHSH, CDR2 LQKENI. V gave up 4 bases and J gave up 2 bases; unmatched junction bases: 2. Enrolled during active infection, Seattle patients were then followed longitudinally.

The sequenced sample consisted of peripheral blood. The V gene is TRBV18, the J gene TRBJ1-3; 7 bases align to TRBD1. The receptor comes from a woman aged 30 to 39 with COVID-19, enrolled during active disease. For the CDR3, the DNA is TGTGCCAGCTCACAGACAGGGACTGGAAACACCATATATTTT. As protein: CASSQTGTGNTIYF.